This T cell receptor (beta chain) was sequenced for a study of shared clonotypes between healthy human individuals. About the research overall: There were three CD4 naive, three CD4 memory, two CD8 naive and one CD8 memory plates per donor.

The CDR3 covers 13 residues. Per germline, CDR1 WNHNN and CDR2 SYGVQD (reference sequence). With 6 bases clipped from V and 4 bases from J, the junction kept 4 bases outside the gene matches. An approximately 180 ng quantity of DNA, some 30,000 T cell genomes, went into the sorted-subset replicate PCRs. Produced via immunoSEQ multiplex PCR; TCRdb's table is partial and in-frame only. The sample holds about 1 million clones, 75% seen once. Comments on this clone: Its antigen is still unknown.

General study findings and limits: Clonotype sharing among donors was thought likely to change with sequencing depth. Memory subsets generally showed smaller estimated richness than naive subsets did.

The gene calls are TRBV10-1 and TRBJ1-1, with TRBD1 identical over 8 bases. Sequenced: memory CD4+ T cells sorted from blood. Subset described: CD45RA-negative fraction. This receptor was obtained from a man younger than 35 in good health. CDR3 bases: TGCGCCAGCAGGCCTCAGGGGGCCACTGAAGCTTTCTTT. This codes for CASRPQGATEAFF.